This note documents a single T cell receptor beta chain sequence. The antigen is undetermined. From germline, CDR1 is SGHVT and CDR2 SQSDAQ. Trimming took 5 bases from V and 4 from J; bases not matched to a gene: 14. The CDR3 sequence is 18 residues long. The data derive from a study of cytomegalovirus exposure and HLA in healthy donors. The study, taken as a whole, reports: In a later analysis, TCR beta V- and J-gene trimming showed a link to a missense DCLRE1C variant. Cytomegalovirus-associated TCR beta chains were listed, numbering more than 150.

PCR primers comprised 60 Vbeta and 13 Jbeta primers. The table came from immunoSEQ multiplex PCR; TCRdb's copy has only in-frame clones and leaves some out. The table includes 170,000 or so clones, around 80% detected once. This TCR was sampled from a woman in her forties or fifties in good health and CMV-seropositive. The rearrangement joins TRBV7-4 to TRBJ1-4, with 9 bases lining up with TRBD1. The source material was PBMCs. The CDR3 here is CASSPSRDRVSCNEKLFF. CDR3 in DNA: TGTGCCAGCAGCCCTTCCCGGGACAGGGTTTCGTGTAATGAAAAACTGTTTTTT. The complete variable domain, with remaining parts taken from reference TRBV7-4 and TRBJ1-4, reads GAGVSQSPRYKVAKRGRDVALRCDSISGHVTLYWYRQTLGQGSEVLTYSQSDAQRDKSGRPSGRFSAERPERSVSTLKIQRTEQGDSAVYLCASSPSRDRVSCNEKLFFGSGTQLSVL.